This passage covers 19 T cell receptor beta chains from one sample sequenced in a study of a mutant IDH1 vaccine in newly diagnosed glioma. These TCRs' antigens remain unknown. Data came from immunoSEQ multiplex PCR; TCRdb stores just in-frame clones and leaves some out. The sample lists approximately 61,000 clones; under 90% were seen once. The time point denotes: week 11, during vaccination. One vaccine dose held 300 ug of mutant IDH1 20-mer peptide and came with topical imiquimod. Source: PBMCs, taken from a glioma patient whose treatment included an IDH1 peptide vaccine. The source of these receptors is a man in his fifties with glioma.

CDR3 DNA sequence: TGCAGCGTAGGACAGGGGGCACTGAACACTGAAGCTTTCTTT. It specifies CSVGQGALNTEAFF. The V gene is TRBV29-1, the J gene TRBJ1-1; 11 nucleotides line up with TRBD1. With V trimmed by 6 bases and J by 0 bases, 3 bases remained unmatched. The CDR3 covers 14 residues. The germline CDR1 and CDR2 sequences are SQVTM and ANQGSEA.

This chain joins TRBV4-1 and TRBJ2-3, with 10 bases aligning to TRBD2. This CDR3 region has 17 residues. Germline CDR1 reads MGHRA; CDR2 reads YSYEKL. V lost 3 bases to trimming and J lost 6 bases; unmatched junction nucleotides: 12. The CDR3 region is CASSQDHLAGVPDTQYF. CDR3 nucleotides: TGCGCCAGCAGCCAGGACCACCTAGCGGGAGTCCCGGATACGCAGTATTTT.

V is TRBV6-1 and J is TRBJ2-3; D uncertain. The CDR3 is 13 amino acids. Germline V lookup: CDR1 MNHNS, CDR2 SASEGT. V lost 5 bases and J 2 bases, leaving 8 bases between the germline ends. The CDR3 loop reads CASSFQITDTQYF. In DNA form, the CDR3 reads TGTGCCAGCAGTTTCCAGATCACAGATACGCAGTATTTT.

The chain couples TRBV30 to TRBJ1-2; 10 positions match TRBD1. J gave up 6 bases and V 3 bases, and 7 bases lay outside the gene matches. Germline V CDR1 and CDR2: GTSNPN, SVGIG (reference sequence). This CDR3 contains 14 residues. CDR3 amino acids: CAWRGDRGSDGYTF. In DNA, the CDR3 is TGTGCCTGGAGGGGGGACAGGGGAAGTGATGGCTACACCTTC.

As concerns this clone: The germline gene is not matched at one end of the junction; a read error may be the cause. The J gene is TRBJ2-7, the V gene TRBV4-1, with D maybe TRBD1 (6 bases). Germline V gene lookup returns CDR1 MGHRA and CDR2 YSYEKL. The CDR3 is 13 residues long. CDR3 sequence: CASSHQGTRSKHF. The DNA for the CDR3 is TGCGCCAGCAGCCACCAGGGGACCAGGTCGAAGCACTTC.

The chain couples TRBV5-6 to TRBJ2-3, with D hard to call. The V gene lost 0 bases and the J gene lost 7 bases, with 6 bases spanning the gap. Germline CDR1 reads SGHDT; CDR2 reads YYEEEE. There are 12 residues in the CDR3. CDR3 coding DNA: TGTGCCAGCAGCTTGGGCGAAAATACGCAGTATTTT. Translated, it gives CASSLGENTQYF.

The V and J genes are TRBV10-3 and TRBJ1-2; D is ambiguous. Deletions cut 3 bases from V and 8 bases from J, with 13 bases between. This CDR3 has 13 residues. From germline, CDR1 is ENHRY and CDR2 SYGVKD. CDR3: CAISEGSPIGYTF. The CDR3 nucleotides read TGTGCCATCAGTGAAGGCAGCCCGATCGGCTACACCTTC.

The V call is TRBV7-9, the J call TRBJ1-4; the D gene is possibly TRBD1 (6 bases). Germline V gene sequence: CDR1 SEHNR, CDR2 FQNEAQ (reference sequence). V was pared by 8 bases and J by 7 bases, with 11 bases between. This CDR3 has 12 amino acids. The CDR3 loop is CASQTGFEKLFF. The CDR3 bases are TGTGCCAGCCAGACAGGCTTTGAAAAACTGTTTTTT.

The chain joins TRBV7-9 to TRBJ2-7, with no clear D. Germline V CDR1 and CDR2: SEHNR, FQNEAQ (reference sequence). The CDR3 extends over 11 amino acids. V was pared by 3 bases and J by 5 bases, with 5 bases between. CDR3 amino acids: CASSFSDEQYF. CDR3 in DNA: TGTGCCAGCAGCTTCAGTGACGAGCAGTACTTC.

The rearrangement uses TRBV5-6 and TRBJ2-1; perhaps D is TRBD1 or TRBD2 (6 bases each). Per the germline V gene, CDR1 is SGHDT and CDR2 is YYEEEE. The CDR3 totals 16 residues. V was clipped by 6 bases and J by 2 bases, with 18 bases between them. CDR3 sequence reads: CASTDERGVTYNEQFF. DNA for the CDR3: TGTGCCAGCACCGACGAGAGGGGGGTTACCTACAATGAGCAGTTCTTC.

The chain combines TRBV27 with TRBJ2-1; D call uncertain. The length of the CDR3 is 13 residues. Between the trimmed V and J ends, which lost 5 bases and 10 bases, there was a span of 15 bases. Germline V CDR1 and CDR2: MNHEY, SMNVEV (reference sequence). Here the CDR3 reads CASSRYEIGEQFF. The CDR3 coding sequence is TGTGCCAGCAGTCGATACGAAATCGGGGAGCAGTTCTTC.

The V and J genes are TRBV18 and TRBJ1-2, with a weak D call TRBD1 (6 bases). CDR3 length: 15 amino acids. V lost 4 bases to trimming and J lost 0 bases, with 12 bases between them. CDR1 is KGHSH and CDR2 is LQKENI in the germline V gene. The DNA of the CDR3 is TGTGCCAGCTCACAACGGACAGAAGCTAACTATGGCTACACCTTC. This codes for CASSQRTEANYGYTF.

The gene calls are TRBV6-1 and TRBJ1-1, with TRBD1 matching over 8 bases. This CDR3 is 16 amino acids long. Germline trimming cut 2 bases from V and 4 bases from J; bases unmatched to any gene: 9. Germline V gene lookup returns CDR1 MNHNS and CDR2 SASEGT. CDR3 sequence reads: CASSERGDRLGTEAFF. DNA for the CDR3: TGTGCCAGCAGTGAAAGGGGGGACAGGCTGGGCACTGAAGCTTTCTTT.

This clone was seen just once. V usage is TRBV4-1 and J usage is TRBJ1-2; D gene uncertain. This CDR3 is built from 13 residues. V was clipped by 0 bases and J by 2 bases, with 4 bases between them. Germline CDR1 and CDR2: MGHRA and YSYEKL. CDR3 coding DNA: TGCGCCAGCAGCCAAGAGTCGAACTATGGCTACACCTTC. It translates to CASSQESNYGYTF.

V is TRBV18 and J is TRBJ2-6; no firm D call. Trimming removed 4 bases at V and 0 bases at J, with 7 bases between. The CDR3 is 15 amino acids. CDR1 is KGHSH and CDR2 is LQKENI in the germline V gene. CDR3 protein: CASSLSGSGANVLTF. CDR3 DNA: TGTGCCAGCTCACTATCGGGCTCTGGGGCCAACGTCCTGACTTTC.

This sequence joins TRBV20-1 and TRBJ2-1; D is undetermined. V was pared by 5 bases and J by 10 bases, with 12 bases between. The CDR3 runs to 11 residues. CDR1 DFQATT and CDR2 SNEGSKA come from the germline V gene (reference sequence). The CDR3 DNA follows: TGCAGTGCTTCCCTGGCGGAAGAGCAGTTCTTC. Translated: CSASLAEEQFF.

This clone came up a few times. The chain recombines TRBV6-1 with TRBJ2-5; TRBD1 is a possible D gene (5 bases). Germline V gives CDR1 MNHNS, CDR2 SASEGT. The V end was cut by 10 bases, the J end by 9 bases, with 24 bases between. The CDR3 is made up of 14 amino acids. The CDR3 loop reads CATRPTTVALAQYF. The CDR3 nucleotides are TGTGCCACCCGGCCTACGACAGTGGCGTTGGCCCAGTACTTC.

This chain uses TRBV10-3 with TRBJ2-7, with D possibly TRBD1 on 5 matching bases. Germline V gene lookup returns CDR1 ENHRY and CDR2 SYGVKD. CDR3 size: 14 residues. V lost 6 bases and J 5 bases, leaving 17 bases between the germline ends. DNA for the CDR3: TGTGCCATCAGCCCCAGGGCCTCCGGCCACGAGCAGTACTTC. It encodes CAISPRASGHEQYF.

The V call is TRBV5-4, the J call TRBJ1-1; 7 bases map to TRBD1. Germline-derived CDR1 and CDR2 are SGHNT and YYREEE (reference sequence). V gave up 2 bases and J gave up 5 bases; unmatched junction bases: 9. The CDR3 runs 15 residues. The DNA for the CDR3 is TGTGCCAGCAGCTTATTGACAGGGTTAAGTACTGAAGCTTTCTTT. This codes for CASSLLTGLSTEAFF.